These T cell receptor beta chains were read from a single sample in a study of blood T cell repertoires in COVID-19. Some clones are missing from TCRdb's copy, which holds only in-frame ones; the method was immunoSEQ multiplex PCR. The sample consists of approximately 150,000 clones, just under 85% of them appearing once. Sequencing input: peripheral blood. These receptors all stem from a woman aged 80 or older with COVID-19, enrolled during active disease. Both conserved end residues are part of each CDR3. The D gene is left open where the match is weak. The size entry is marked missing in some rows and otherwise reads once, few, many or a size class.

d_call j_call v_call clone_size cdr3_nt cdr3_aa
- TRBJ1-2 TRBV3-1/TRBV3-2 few TGTGCCAGCAGCCAAGAAGGCGAGGCAAACCCTCCTAACTATGGCTACACCTTC CASSQEGEANPPNYGYTF
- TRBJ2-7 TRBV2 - TGTGCCAGCAGCCTAGGACAGTCGTACGAGCAGTACTTC CASSLGQSYEQYF
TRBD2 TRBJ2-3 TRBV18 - TGTGCCAGCTCACCACGTTGGGAGACTAGCGGGAGGCCTGGTACGCAGTATTTT CASSPRWETSGRPGTQYF
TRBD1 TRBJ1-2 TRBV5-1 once TGCGCCAGCAGCTTAGGGGACAGGGGAAGTGGCTACACCTTC CASSLGDRGSGYTF
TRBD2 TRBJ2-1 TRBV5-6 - TGTGCCAGCAGCTTGTCTCCTAGCGGGACCTACAATGAGCAGTTCTTC CASSLSPSGTYNEQFF
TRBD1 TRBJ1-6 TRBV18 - TGTGCCAGCTCACCACACAGGGGTGACTCTAATTCACCCCTCCACTTT CASSPHRGDSNSPLHF
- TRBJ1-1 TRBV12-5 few TGTGCTAGTGGTTTTGGGGGGGAAGCTTTCTTT CASGFGGEAFF
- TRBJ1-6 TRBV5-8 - TGTGCCAGCAGCTTGACCCCCTTGACAGACCCCTCCTATAATTCACCCCTCCACTTT CASSLTPLTDPSYNSPLHF
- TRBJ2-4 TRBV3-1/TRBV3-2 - TGTGCCAGCAGCCAAGTTTCGAGCTCTCAGTACTTC CASSQVSSSQYF
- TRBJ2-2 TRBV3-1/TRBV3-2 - TGTGCCAGCAGCCAAAGGAGCTCGGTCGGGGAGCTGTTTTTT CASSQRSSVGELFF
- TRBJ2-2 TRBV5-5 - TGTGCCAGCAGCTTTTCGGCAGGGACAAACACCGGGGAGCTGTTTTTT CASSFSAGTNTGELFF